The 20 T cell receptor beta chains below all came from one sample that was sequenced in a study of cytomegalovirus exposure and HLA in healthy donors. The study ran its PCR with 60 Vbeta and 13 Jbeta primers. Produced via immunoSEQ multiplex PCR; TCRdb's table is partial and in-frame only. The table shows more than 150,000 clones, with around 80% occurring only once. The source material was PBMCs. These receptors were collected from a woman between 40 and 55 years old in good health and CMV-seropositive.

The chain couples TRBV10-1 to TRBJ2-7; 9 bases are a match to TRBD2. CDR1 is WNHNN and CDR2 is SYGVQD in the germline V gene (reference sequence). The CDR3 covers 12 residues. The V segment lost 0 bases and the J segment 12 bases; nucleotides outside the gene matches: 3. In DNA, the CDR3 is TGCGCCAGCAGTGAGTCGGGGACTAGCCTGTACTTC. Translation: CASSESGTSLYF.

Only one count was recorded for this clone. CDR3 sequence: CASRVSGTIYNEQFF. The CDR3 nucleotides read TGTGCCAGCAGAGTGAGCGGGACTATCTACAATGAGCAGTTCTTC. This rearrangement joins TRBV6-5 to TRBJ2-1, with 7 bases that match TRBD2. V shed 6 bases, J shed 3 bases, and the junction held 8 bases outside the gene matches. Germline V CDR1 and CDR2: MNHEY, SVGAGI. CDR3 length: 15 amino acids.

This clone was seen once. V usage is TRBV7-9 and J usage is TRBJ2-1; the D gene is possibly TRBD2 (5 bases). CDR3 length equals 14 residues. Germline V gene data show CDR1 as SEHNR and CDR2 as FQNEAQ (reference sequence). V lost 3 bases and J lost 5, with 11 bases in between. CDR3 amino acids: CASSLSGSNNEQFF. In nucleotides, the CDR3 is TGTGCCAGCAGCTTGAGCGGATCTAACAATGAGCAGTTCTTC.

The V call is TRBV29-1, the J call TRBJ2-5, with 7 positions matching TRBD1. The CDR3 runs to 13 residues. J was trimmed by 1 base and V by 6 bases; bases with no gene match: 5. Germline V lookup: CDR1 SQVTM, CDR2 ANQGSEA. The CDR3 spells CSVDRASQETQYF. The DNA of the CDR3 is TGCAGCGTCGACAGGGCGAGCCAAGAGACCCAGTACTTC.

The CDR3 spells CASSLSGQETQYF. In DNA form, the CDR3 reads TGTGCCAGCAGCCTGAGCGGCCAAGAGACCCAGTACTTC. The rearrangement joins TRBV9 to TRBJ2-5, with D possibly TRBD2 on 5 matching bases. CDR1 and CDR2 from the germline V gene are SGDLS and YYNGEE. This CDR3 spans 13 amino acids. V was pared by 4 bases and J by 1 base, with 8 bases between.

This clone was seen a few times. The CDR3 DNA reads as TGTGCCAGCTCACCAGGCAGGAAAGAGACCCAGTACTTC. Protein: CASSPGRKETQYF. The chain carries TRBV18 and TRBJ2-5, with D unclear. V shed 2 bases and J shed 3 bases, with 7 bases lying between them. The CDR3 loop spans 13 amino acids. From germline, CDR1 is KGHSH and CDR2 LQKENI.

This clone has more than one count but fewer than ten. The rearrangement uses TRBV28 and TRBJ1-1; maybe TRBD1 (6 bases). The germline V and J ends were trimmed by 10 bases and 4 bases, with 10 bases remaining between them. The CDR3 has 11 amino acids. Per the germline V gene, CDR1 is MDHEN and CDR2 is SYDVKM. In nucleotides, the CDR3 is TGTGCCACCTTCAGGGGCACTGAAGCTTTCTTT. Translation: CATFRGTEAFF.

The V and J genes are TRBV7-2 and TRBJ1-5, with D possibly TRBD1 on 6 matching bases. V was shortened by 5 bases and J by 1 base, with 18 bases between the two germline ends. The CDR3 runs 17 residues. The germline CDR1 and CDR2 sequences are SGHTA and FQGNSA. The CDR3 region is CASSKQGPLVSNQPQHF. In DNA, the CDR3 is TGTGCCAGCAGCAAACAGGGACCCCTTGTAAGCAATCAGCCCCAGCATTTT.

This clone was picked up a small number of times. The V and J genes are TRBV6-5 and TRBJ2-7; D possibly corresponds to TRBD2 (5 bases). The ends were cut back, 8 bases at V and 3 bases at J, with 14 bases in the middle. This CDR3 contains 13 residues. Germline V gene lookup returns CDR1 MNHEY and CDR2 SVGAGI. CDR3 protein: CASGVGLNYEQYF. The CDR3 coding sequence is TGTGCCAGCGGCGTAGGACTCAACTACGAGCAGTACTTC.

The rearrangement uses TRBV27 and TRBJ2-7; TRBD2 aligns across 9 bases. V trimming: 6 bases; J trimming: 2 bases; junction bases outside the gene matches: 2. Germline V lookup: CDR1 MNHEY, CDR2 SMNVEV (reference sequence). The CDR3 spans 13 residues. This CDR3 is CASSRTSAYEQYF. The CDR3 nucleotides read TGTGCCAGCAGCCGGACTAGCGCCTACGAGCAGTACTTC.

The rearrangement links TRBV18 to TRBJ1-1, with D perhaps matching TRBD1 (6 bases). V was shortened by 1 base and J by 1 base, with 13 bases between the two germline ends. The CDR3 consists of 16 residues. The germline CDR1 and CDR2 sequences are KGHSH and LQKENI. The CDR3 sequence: CASSPQGVVGNTEAFF. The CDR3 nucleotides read TGTGCCAGCTCACCACAGGGGGTAGTGGGGAACACTGAAGCTTTCTTT.

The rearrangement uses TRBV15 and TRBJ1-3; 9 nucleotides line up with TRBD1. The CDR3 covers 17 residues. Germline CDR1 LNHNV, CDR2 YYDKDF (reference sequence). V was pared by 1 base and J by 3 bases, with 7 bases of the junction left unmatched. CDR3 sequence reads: CATSRVWTGENGNTIYF. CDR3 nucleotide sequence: TGTGCCACCAGCAGAGTATGGACAGGGGAGAATGGAAACACCATATATTTT.

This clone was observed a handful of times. CDR3 protein: CAWRRTGVTLERGYTF. The CDR3 coding sequence is TGTGCCTGGAGGAGAACAGGGGTAACCTTGGAGCGTGGCTACACCTTC. The V call is TRBV30, the J call TRBJ1-2; TRBD1 aligns across 7 bases. The trim removed 3 bases at V and 7 bases at J, leaving 17 bases unmatched. The length of the CDR3 is 16 residues. From germline, CDR1 is GTSNPN and CDR2 SVGIG (reference sequence).

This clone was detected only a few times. CDR3: CASSSQGEVAGNTIYF. The CDR3 DNA follows: TGTGCCAGCAGCTCACAGGGGGAAGTGGCTGGAAACACCATATATTTT. The chain combines TRBV11-2 with TRBJ1-3; 8 bases fit TRBD1. This CDR3 has 16 residues. Unmatched junction bases numbered 7, after V lost 4 bases and J lost 2 bases. Germline V gene data show CDR1 as SGHAT and CDR2 as FQNNGV.

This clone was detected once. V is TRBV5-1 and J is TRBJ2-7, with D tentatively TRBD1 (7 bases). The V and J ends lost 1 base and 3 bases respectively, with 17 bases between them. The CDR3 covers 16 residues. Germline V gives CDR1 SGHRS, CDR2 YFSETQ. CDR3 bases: TGCGCCAGCAGCTTGTCAGACAGGGAGGTGGTCTACGAGCAGTACTTC. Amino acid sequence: CASSLSDREVVYEQYF.

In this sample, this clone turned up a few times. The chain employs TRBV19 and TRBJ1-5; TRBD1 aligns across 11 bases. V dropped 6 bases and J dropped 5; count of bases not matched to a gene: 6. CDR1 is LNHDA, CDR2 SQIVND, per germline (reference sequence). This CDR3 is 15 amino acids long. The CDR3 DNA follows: TGTGCCAGTAGAGCTGGGACAGGGGGTCATCAGCCCCAGCATTTT. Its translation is CASRAGTGGHQPQHF.

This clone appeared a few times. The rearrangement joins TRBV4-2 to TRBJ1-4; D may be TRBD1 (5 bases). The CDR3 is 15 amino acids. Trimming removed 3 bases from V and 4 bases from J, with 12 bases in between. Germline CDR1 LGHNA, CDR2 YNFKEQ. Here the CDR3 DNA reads TGTGCCAGCAGCCATGGTGGGGCTAGTAATGAAAAACTGTTTTTT. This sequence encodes CASSHGGASNEKLFF.

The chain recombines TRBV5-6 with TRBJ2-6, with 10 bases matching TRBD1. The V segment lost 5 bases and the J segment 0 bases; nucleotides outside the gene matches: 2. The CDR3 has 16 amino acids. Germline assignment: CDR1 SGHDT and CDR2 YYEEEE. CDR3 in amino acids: CASRRTGGSGANVLTF. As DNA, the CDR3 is TGTGCCAGCAGAAGGACAGGGGGCTCTGGGGCCAACGTCCTGACTTTC.

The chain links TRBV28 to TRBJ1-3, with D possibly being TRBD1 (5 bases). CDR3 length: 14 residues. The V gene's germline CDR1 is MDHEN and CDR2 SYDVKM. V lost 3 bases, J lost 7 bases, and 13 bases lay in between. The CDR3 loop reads CASSFRAGWNTIYF. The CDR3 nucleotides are TGTGCCAGCAGTTTCCGGGCAGGGTGGAACACCATATATTTT.

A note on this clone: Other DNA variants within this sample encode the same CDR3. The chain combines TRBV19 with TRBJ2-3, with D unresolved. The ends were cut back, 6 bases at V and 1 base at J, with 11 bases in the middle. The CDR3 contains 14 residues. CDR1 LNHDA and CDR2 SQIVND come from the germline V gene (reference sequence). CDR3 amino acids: CASRKPDRTDTQYF. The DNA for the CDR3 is TGTGCCAGTAGAAAGCCCGATCGCACAGATACGCAGTATTTT. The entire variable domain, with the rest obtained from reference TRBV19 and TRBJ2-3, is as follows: DGGITQSPKYLFRKEGQNVTLSCEQNLNHDAMYWYRQDPGQGLRLIYYSQIVNDFQKGDIAEGYSVSREKKESFPLTVTSAQKNPTAFYLCASRKPDRTDTQYFGPGTRLTVL.